These 28 T cell receptor beta chains were all obtained from the same sample, sequenced in a study of blood T cell repertoires in COVID-19. The protocol was immunoSEQ multiplex PCR, while the TCRdb copy is restricted to in-frame clones and leaves out a portion. The repertoire has about 250,000 clones, around 89% of them found once; the top ten carry around 2.3%. Sequenced material: peripheral blood. The receptor source for this set is an older woman with COVID-19, enrolled during active disease.

This clone was found once. This rearrangement joins TRBV9 to TRBJ2-5; the match to TRBD2 covers 12 bases. The V gene end was trimmed by 0 bases and the J gene end by 5 bases; junction bases not matched to a gene: 11. The CDR3 is 18 amino acids. CDR1 is SGDLS, CDR2 YYNGEE, per germline. This CDR3 reads CASSVASSGGALAETQYF. As DNA, the CDR3 is TGTGCCAGCAGCGTAGCTTCTAGCGGGGGGGCCCTGGCTGAGACCCAGTACTTC.

The sample holds one count of this clone. The chain joins TRBV7-2 to TRBJ1-6; 7 bases fit TRBD1. Germline trimming cut 3 bases from V and 14 bases from J; bases unmatched to any gene: 7. This CDR3 spans 13 amino acids. CDR1 and CDR2 (germline): SGHTA, FQGNSA. The CDR3 DNA reads TGTGCCAGCAGCTTCCAGGGGGTTCGCACCCTCCACTTT. Its protein product is CASSFQGVRTLHF.

The chain recombines TRBV4-2 with TRBJ2-5; 14 nucleotides line up with TRBD2. Germline trimming cut 2 bases from V and 1 base from J; bases unmatched to any gene: 6. CDR3 length: 18 amino acids. Germline V gives CDR1 LGHNA, CDR2 YNFKEQ. In nucleotides, the CDR3 is TGTGCCAGCAGCCAACGACTAGCGGGGGGGGGTTCCCAAGAGACCCAGTACTTC. This codes for CASSQRLAGGGSQETQYF.

This clone showed up just once. The chain recombines TRBV7-8 with TRBJ1-4; TRBD1 matches at 10 bases. Germline CDR1 and CDR2: SGHVS and FQNEAQ. This CDR3 has 17 amino acids. J was trimmed by 2 bases and V by 2 bases; bases with no gene match: 5. CDR3 sequence: CASSLRDRGPTNEKLFF. DNA of the CDR3: TGTGCCAGCAGCTTAAGGGACAGGGGTCCGACTAATGAAAAACTGTTTTTT.

V is TRBV15 and J is TRBJ1-5, with no clear D. V lost 0 bases, J lost 3 bases, and 6 bases lay in between. Per the germline V gene, CDR1 is LNHNV and CDR2 is YYDKDF (reference sequence). This CDR3 comprises 14 residues. CDR3 in amino acids: CATSRDRFNQPQHF. For the CDR3, the DNA is TGTGCCACCAGCAGAGATCGGTTCAATCAGCCCCAGCATTTT.

This chain uses TRBV6-5 with TRBJ2-7, with a weak D call TRBD1 (6 bases). Germline V gene lookup returns CDR1 MNHEY and CDR2 SVGAGI. V lost 2 bases, J lost 2 bases, and 16 bases lay in between. The CDR3 runs to 16 residues. The CDR3 DNA is TGTGCCAGCAGTTACCGGGACAACCTTTTAACCTACGAGCAGTACTTC. This codes for CASSYRDNLLTYEQYF.

This clone appeared once. The chain has TRBV18 and TRBJ1-4; the D gene is possibly TRBD1 (5 bases). Trimming removed 2 bases at V and 1 base at J, with 17 bases between. Germline-derived CDR1 and CDR2 are KGHSH and LQKENI. The CDR3 length is 18 residues. CDR3 nucleotide sequence: TGTGCCAGCTCACCAGGGGCCCTAGATTCGCGAACTAATGAAAAACTGTTTTTT. This codes for CASSPGALDSRTNEKLFF.

This sequence joins TRBV19 and TRBJ1-1; D is possibly TRBD1 (6 bases). The CDR3 has 12 amino acids. Germline CDR1 reads LNHDA; CDR2 reads SQIVND (reference sequence). V was clipped by 6 bases and J by 10 bases, with 15 bases between them. The DNA of the CDR3 is TGTGCCAGTAGCCCCTCGGGCAGGGGAGCTTTCTTT. This encodes CASSPSGRGAFF.

In this sample, this clone turned up many times. The chain joins TRBV10-3 to TRBJ1-1, with D tentatively TRBD1 (5 bases). CDR1 and CDR2 (germline): ENHRY, SYGVKD. The ends were cut back, 0 bases at V and 4 bases at J, with 12 bases in the middle. The CDR3 consists of 15 residues. The chain's CDR3 is CAISESGPSLTEAFF. The CDR3 DNA sequence: TGTGCCATCAGTGAGTCGGGGCCTTCGCTCACTGAAGCTTTCTTT.

This clone was seen a single time. J is TRBJ2-5 and V is TRBV4-1, with 8 bases aligning to TRBD2. Trimming removed 0 bases from V and 2 bases from J; junction bases left unmatched: 5. This CDR3 contains 16 residues. Germline-derived CDR1 and CDR2 are MGHRA and YSYEKL. The CDR3 DNA reads TGCGCCAGCAGCCAAGATGCCGGGGGGGCTCAAGAGACCCAGTACTTC. Its translation: CASSQDAGGAQETQYF.

The chain joins TRBV6-2 or TRBV6-3 to TRBJ1-1; D not certain. From germline, CDR1 is MNHEY and CDR2 SVGEGT. The CDR3 runs 15 residues. With 3 bases removed from V and 1 base from J, the gap between germline ends came to 12 bases. The CDR3 bases are TGTGCCAGCAGTTATCACGGGGAGAGGAACACTGAAGCTTTCTTT. Translated: CASSYHGERNTEAFF.

This clone was seen just once. The chain joins TRBV7-2 to TRBJ1-1; maybe TRBD1 (5 bases). CDR1 is SGHTA, CDR2 FQGNSA, per germline. The CDR3 runs 16 residues. V lost 5 bases, J lost 0 bases, and 16 bases lay in between. The DNA for the CDR3 is TGTGCCAGCAGCGGGAGGCAGGGACCAATGAACACTGAAGCTTTCTTT. Protein product: CASSGRQGPMNTEAFF.

Points on this clone: The identical CDR3 is also encoded by other nucleotide sequences in the sample. The CDR3 coding sequence is TGTGCCAGCAGCTTCGGACAGGGGGGATCACCCCTCCACTTT. As protein: CASSFGQGGSPLHF. The chain recombines TRBV7-8 with TRBJ1-6; 10 bases fit TRBD1. There are 14 residues in the CDR3. After removal of 3 bases from V and 10 bases from J, the junction contained 3 bases not matched to a gene. From germline, CDR1 is SGHVS and CDR2 FQNEAQ.

The chain links TRBV30 to TRBJ2-3; 10 nucleotides agree with TRBD1. After removal of 3 bases from V and 2 bases from J, the junction contained 5 bases not matched to a gene. CDR1 and CDR2 from the germline V gene are GTSNPN and SVGIG (reference sequence). The CDR3 is 15 amino acids. The CDR3 region is CAWRTGTGVTDTQYF. The DNA of the CDR3 is TGTGCCTGGAGAACCGGGACAGGGGTCACAGATACGCAGTATTTT.

This chain joins TRBV5-1 and TRBJ1-5, with D possibly matching TRBD1 (5 bases). V gave up 0 bases and J gave up 1 base, with 17 bases separating them. Looked up from germline, CDR1 is SGHRS and CDR2 is YFSETQ. This CDR3 has 18 residues. The DNA of the CDR3 is TGCGCCAGCAGCTTGGCCGCAGGCAGGGCAAGGAGCAATCAGCCCCAGCATTTT. It encodes CASSLAAGRARSNQPQHF. Filled out from reference TRBV5-1 and TRBJ1-5, the complete variable domain reads KAGVTQTPRYLIKTRGQQVTLSCSPISGHRSVSWYQQTPGQGLQFLFEYFSETQRNKGNFPGRFSGRQFSNSRSEMNVSTLELGDSALYLCASSLAAGRARSNQPQHFGDGTRLSIL.

The chain carries TRBV3-1 (or the pseudogene TRBV3-2) and TRBJ2-1, with D possibly matching TRBD1 (6 bases). The CDR3 has 15 amino acids. V was shortened by 1 base and J by 9 bases, with 16 bases between the two germline ends. Germline values: CDR1 LGHDT, CDR2 YNNKEL (reference sequence). CDR3 coding DNA: TGTGCCAGCAGCCAAGGTACAGGGTTGCGGGTTGAGCAGTTCTTC. Protein sequence: CASSQGTGLRVEQFF.

The genes are TRBV6-5 and TRBJ1-5; TRBD1 might be the D (5 bases). Trimming took off 0 bases at V and 2 bases at J, with 11 bases between the two ends. Germline CDR1 and CDR2: MNHEY and SVGAGI. The CDR3 has 16 residues. The CDR3 nucleotides are TGTGCCAGCAGTTACTCGGTTGGGGGGGGCAATCAGCCCCAGCATTTT. Translating gives CASSYSVGGGNQPQHF.

V gene TRBV10-2 combines with J gene TRBJ1-5, with D maybe TRBD1 (5 bases). Trimming removed 7 bases at V and 7 bases at J, with 14 bases between. This CDR3 comprises 13 residues. The V gene's germline CDR1 is WSHSY and CDR2 SAAADI. CDR3 amino acids: CASTGGVGQPQHF. CDR3 in DNA: TGCGCCAGCACTGGGGGGGTGGGACAGCCCCAGCATTTT.

This sequence joins TRBV19 and TRBJ2-2; a weak D match, TRBD2 (5 bases). From germline, CDR1 is LNHDA and CDR2 SQIVND (reference sequence). The CDR3 totals 13 residues. Deletions cut 4 bases from V and 8 bases from J, with 11 bases between. For the CDR3, the DNA is TGTGCCAGTAGTAAGGACTTCTTTGGGGAGCTGTTTTTT. Amino acids: CASSKDFFGELFF.

A single count supports this clone. This sequence joins TRBV5-1 and TRBJ2-7; 8 nucleotides line up with TRBD1. From germline, CDR1 is SGHRS and CDR2 YFSETQ. The ends lost 5 bases at V and 5 bases at J; junction bases unmatched: 12. The CDR3 consists of 15 residues. The CDR3 loop reads CASRSWDRRLDEQYF. The CDR3 DNA is TGCGCCAGCAGATCTTGGGACAGGCGCCTGGACGAGCAGTACTTC.

The chain employs TRBV5-1 and TRBJ2-2; D may be TRBD1 (6 bases). The CDR3 spans 16 residues. Germline V lookup: CDR1 SGHRS, CDR2 YFSETQ. The V end lost 4 bases, the J end lost 1 base, and 14 bases lay between the germline ends. The CDR3 coding sequence is TGCGCCAGCAGCCCGGTGGGACAATTGAACACCGGGGAGCTGTTTTTT. Translation gives CASSPVGQLNTGELFF.

V is TRBV5-4 and J is TRBJ2-5; 10 positions match TRBD1. Germline V gene sequence: CDR1 SGHNT, CDR2 YYREEE (reference sequence). J gave up 5 bases and V 4 bases, and 8 bases lay outside the gene matches. This CDR3 has 15 residues. This CDR3 is CASSRPGQGSETQYF. The CDR3 DNA reads as TGTGCCAGCAGCCGCCCGGGACAGGGGAGTGAGACCCAGTACTTC.

The V and J genes are TRBV7-2 and TRBJ1-6; the D gene is possibly TRBD1 (5 bases). V was shortened by 3 bases and J by 7 bases, with 10 bases between the two germline ends. The CDR3 has 14 amino acids. Germline CDR1 reads SGHTA; CDR2 reads FQGNSA. The DNA of the CDR3 is TGTGCCAGCAGCTTCCGACAGACCAATTCACCCCTCCACTTT. As protein: CASSFRQTNSPLHF.

The CDR3 protein is CASSYRATGLFTYEQYF. As DNA, the CDR3 is TGTGCCAGCAGTTACCGCGCCACAGGGTTATTCACCTACGAGCAGTACTTC. This sequence joins TRBV6-2 or TRBV6-3 and TRBJ2-7; possibly TRBD1 for D (6 bases). The germline CDR1 and CDR2 sequences are MNHEY and SVGEGT. The germline V and J ends were trimmed by 2 bases and 2 bases, with 19 bases remaining between them. The CDR3 sequence is 17 residues long.

This chain joins TRBV11-2 and TRBJ2-7; 9 bases align to TRBD1. This CDR3 is built from 13 residues. Unmatched junction bases numbered 2, after V lost 3 bases and J lost 5 bases. Germline loops: CDR1 SGHAT, CDR2 FQNNGV. Here the CDR3 DNA reads TGTGCCAGCAGCTTGACAGGGGGGGACGAGCAGTACTTC. Translating gives CASSLTGGDEQYF.

This chain joins TRBV10-2 and TRBJ1-5; D ambiguous. CDR1 WSHSY and CDR2 SAAADI come from the germline V gene. V dropped 5 bases and J dropped 2 bases, with 10 bases sitting between them. The CDR3 has 14 amino acids. The CDR3 sequence is CASSSSQRNQPQHF. In DNA form, the CDR3 reads TGCGCCAGCAGTTCTTCACAGCGCAATCAGCCCCAGCATTTT.

The gene calls are TRBV7-8 and TRBJ1-1; TRBD1 matches 8 bases. Germline values: CDR1 SGHVS, CDR2 FQNEAQ. The CDR3 is made up of 15 amino acids. The V gene end was trimmed by 2 bases and the J gene end by 3 bases; junction bases not matched to a gene: 5. Written as DNA, the CDR3 is TGTGCCAGCAGCTTAAGAGGACAGGGCTACACTGAAGCTTTCTTT. Translation: CASSLRGQGYTEAFF.

The chain links TRBV29-1 to TRBJ2-7; D unresolved. Trimming removed 4 bases from V and 3 bases from J, with 13 bases in between. The CDR3 is 13 residues long. CDR1 is SQVTM and CDR2 is ANQGSEA in the germline V gene. DNA of the CDR3: TGCAGCGTTGGGGCAGGAAAAAACTACGAGCAGTACTTC. Translation: CSVGAGKNYEQYF.